This TCR beta chain was retrieved from a study of blood T cell repertoires in COVID-19. Study at large: Spain, Italy and the United States supplied samples that represented acute and convalescent COVID-19. T cells, B-cell-depleted T cells, or PBMCs supplied cDNA or gDNA.

CDR1 is SGHTA, CDR2 FQGNSA, per germline. The CDR3 has 18 residues. With 6 bases clipped from V and 6 bases from J, the junction kept 12 bases outside the gene matches. In the study's own analysis: How many nucleated cells were present was estimated from reference gene primer amplification. Libraries were prepared by immunoSEQ multiplex PCR; TCRdb keeps only in-frame clonotypes and omits some of them. Clonal size and the V and J genes are those of that table, whereas D and trimming came from the DNA. The data show about 50,000 clones, around 88% seen once. This receptor was obtained from a woman aged 55-75 years with acute or convalescent COVID-19. The V and J genes are TRBV7-2 and TRBJ2-3; 16 bases align to TRBD2. Sequencing input: peripheral blood. DNA for the CDR3: TGTGCCAGCAGTTCGACGGGACTAGCGGGGGGGTCCTTGGATACGCAGTATTTT. It encodes CASSSTGLAGGSLDTQYF.